Below, one T cell receptor (beta chain) is given with its context. Its antigen is not known. The repertoire was sequenced with immunoSEQ multiplex PCR; TCRdb's copy has only in-frame clones and lacks some. The table shows fewer than 95,000 clones, with 81% occurring only once. The data belong to a study of a mutant IDH1 vaccine in newly diagnosed glioma. Study-level information: Beginning 4-6 weeks after radiotherapy alone, or with temozolomide cycles, vaccination took place. Treated patients showed a male proportion of around 62%, a female proportion of roughly 38%, and a mean age of 40.4 years.

Regarding time point: week 47, end of study. The study gave 300 ug of mutant IDH1 20-mer peptide per vaccine dose, with topical imiquimod. Study results and limitations: Researchers report vaccine-induced immune responses in roughly 93% of patients.

The CDR3 runs 16 residues. Trimming took 4 bases from V and 0 from J; bases not matched to a gene: 6. Looked up from germline, CDR1 is SEHNR and CDR2 is FQNEAQ (reference sequence). The rearrangement links TRBV7-9 to TRBJ2-1; 7 bases are shared with TRBD1. The clonotype comes from a man aged 40-50 years with glioma. The sequencing used PBMCs, collected from a glioma patient whose treatment included an IDH1 peptide vaccine. The CDR3 bases are TGTGCCAGCAGCTCCCCGGGACAGCCCTCCTACAATGAGCAGTTCTTC. Translation gives CASSSPGQPSYNEQFF.